This T cell receptor (beta chain) was retrieved from a study of blood T cell repertoires in COVID-19. Study in general: The study drew acute and convalescent COVID-19 samples from the United States, Italy and Spain. Nucleic acid was either cDNA or gDNA, and it came from T cells, B-cell-depleted T cells, or PBMCs.

This clone appeared once. Trimming pared 9 bases from V and 7 bases from J, leaving 13 bases between. There are 12 residues in the CDR3. Germline assignment: CDR1 MGHDK and CDR2 SYGVNS. Some clones are missing from TCRdb's copy, which holds only in-frame ones; the method was immunoSEQ multiplex PCR. The sample lists some 88,000 clones; roughly nine tenths were seen once. This chain uses TRBV25-1 with TRBJ2-1; no clear D. The TCR comes from a human donor with active COVID-19. The donor label of this sample is uncertain. Input material: peripheral blood. The CDR3 nucleotides are TGTGCCAGTAACTCAAGATGGAATGAGCAGTTCTTC. Encoded protein: CASNSRWNEQFF.